This T cell receptor beta chain was retrieved from a study of OX40 agonist ivuxolimab in advanced cancers. At the level of the study: A diagnosis of hepatocellular carcinoma, melanoma, renal cell or head and neck cancer was present in dose-escalation patients.

TCRdb's table, derived via immunoSEQ multiplex PCR, lists solely in-frame clones and lacks some. The sample shows under 85,000 clones, 65% to 90% of them seen only once. The CDR3 totals 14 residues. Germline V CDR1 and CDR2: MDHEN, SYDVKM. The V end was cut by 8 bases, the J end by 0 bases, with 11 bases between. The rearrangement joins TRBV28 to TRBJ1-3; unclear D gene. The source of this sequence is an adult with an advanced solid tumor such as melanoma, head and neck, liver or kidney cancer. The source was CD4+ or CD8+ T cells sorted from blood, collected in a trial of the OX40 agonist ivuxolimab. DNA for the CDR3: TGTGCCAGCCGGGAGGCACTCTCTGGAAACACCATATATTTT. This encodes CASREALSGNTIYF.